This T cell receptor beta chain was captured in a study of control samples from healthy donors and cancer patients (dated by TCRdb to between 2020 and 2021). Notes on this clone: What antigen it recognizes has not been identified. Base qualities are not at hand, and no much larger clone is one base apart.

The library relied on the immunoSEQ multiplex PCR assay. Held by TCRdb, this immuneACCESS table contains in-frame sequences only and omits some clones. Under half of the omission traces to an unresolved V gene where checked; the cause of the rest is unknown. A total of over 100,000 clones appear in this sample, roughly nine tenths of them only once. The ten largest clones capture about 2.5% of the sample. This TCR was recovered from a woman younger than 30 in good health. Specimen: blood.

The CDR3 region has the sequence CASSPTLWGEQYF. The sequenced DNA: TGCGCCAGCAGCCCGACCCTTTGGGGCGAGCAGTACTTC. The V and J segments used are TRBV10-2 and TRBJ2-7, with the D gene call left open. The CDR3, cysteine through phenylalanine, is 13 amino acids long. Just CDR3 DNA is preserved here, 39 bases in frame from base 1. According to the germline V gene, CDR1 reads WSHSY and CDR2 reads SAAADI. Cut back by 6 bases and 6 bases, the V and J ends lie 15 bases apart.